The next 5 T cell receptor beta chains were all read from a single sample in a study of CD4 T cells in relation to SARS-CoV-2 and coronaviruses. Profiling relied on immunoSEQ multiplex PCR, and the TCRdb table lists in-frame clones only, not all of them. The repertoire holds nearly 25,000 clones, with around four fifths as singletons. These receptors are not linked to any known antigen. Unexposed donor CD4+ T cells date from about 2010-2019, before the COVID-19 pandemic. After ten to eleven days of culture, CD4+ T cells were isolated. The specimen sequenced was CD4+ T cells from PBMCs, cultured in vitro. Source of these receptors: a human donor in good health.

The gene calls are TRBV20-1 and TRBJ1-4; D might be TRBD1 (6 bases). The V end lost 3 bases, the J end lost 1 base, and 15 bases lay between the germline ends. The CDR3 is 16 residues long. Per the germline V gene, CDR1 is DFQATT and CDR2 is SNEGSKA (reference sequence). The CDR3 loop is CSASTGGPRTNEKLFF. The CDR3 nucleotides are TGCAGTGCTAGTACGGGGGGCCCCAGAACTAATGAAAAACTGTTTTTT.

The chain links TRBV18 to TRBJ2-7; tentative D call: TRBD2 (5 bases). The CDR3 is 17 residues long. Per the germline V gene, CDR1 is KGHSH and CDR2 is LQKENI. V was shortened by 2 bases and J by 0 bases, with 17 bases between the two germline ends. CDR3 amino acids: CASSPSSLARSSYEQYF. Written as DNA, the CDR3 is TGTGCCAGCTCACCATCATCATTAGCGAGAAGCTCCTACGAGCAGTACTTC.

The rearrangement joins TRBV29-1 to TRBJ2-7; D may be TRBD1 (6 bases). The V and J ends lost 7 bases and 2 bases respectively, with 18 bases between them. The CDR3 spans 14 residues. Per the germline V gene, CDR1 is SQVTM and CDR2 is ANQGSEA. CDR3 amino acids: CSAVLRTATYEQYF. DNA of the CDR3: TGCAGCGCCGTGCTTCGGACAGCCACCTACGAGCAGTACTTC.

This chain's CDR3 is CATSEGYEAFF. The CDR3 DNA reads as TGTGCCACCAGTGAGGGCTATGAAGCTTTCTTT. The chain combines TRBV24-1 with TRBJ1-1; D unresolved. V shed 4 bases and J shed 7 bases, with 6 bases lying between them. This CDR3 contains 11 residues. The V gene's germline CDR1 is KGHDR and CDR2 SFDVKD.

In DNA form, the CDR3 reads TGTGCCAGCAGCTTGGGGGCAGGGGGCGAGACCCAGTACTTC. This encodes CASSLGAGGETQYF. The rearrangement joins TRBV7-2 to TRBJ2-5; TRBD1 agrees at 8 bases. V shed 3 bases and J 5 bases; nucleotides not matched to a gene: 5. Germline-derived CDR1 and CDR2 are SGHTA and FQGNSA. The CDR3 is made up of 14 amino acids.